This T cell receptor (beta chain) derives from a study of human T cells and chemical hapten exposure (dated by TCRdb to the early 2020s). Regarding the study in general: For sensitization, 2% DPC in acetone was applied to a 2 cm by 2 cm area of upper inner arm skin. Patch testing was done on the upper back using Finn chambers containing 0.01% DPC, and results were scored after 6 days according to International Contact Dermatitis Research Group standards. Patients additionally received weekly therapeutic DPC doses to the scalp throughout the roughly 24-week study period. Blood was sampled from patients pre-sensitization (week 0) and at 2, 6 and about 24 weeks after DPC sensitization. The study tracked peripheral blood TCR repertoire changes in vivo during primary and secondary sensitization to the hapten diphenylcyclopropenone (DPC) in alopecia patients. The mostly female patient cohort included alopecia areata with under or over 50% scalp involvement, alopecia totalis and alopecia universalis. Libraries were pooled for sequencing, and per-sample TCR yields varied mainly because of small differences in library volumes within the pool. Around 29 alopecia patients provided blood for TCR sequencing at one to four time points (pre-sensitization, 2, 6 and 24 weeks). The paper as a whole reports these results and caveats: Patch test score was positively correlated with the number of PT1 expanded TCRs, with significance at thresholds 8, 16 and 32 but not at 4. After repeated subsampling, changes were observed in the strength of the expansion versus patch-test correlation and in the threshold at which the correlation became significant. Because all patients had alopecia, a presumed autoimmune disease, the immune response of the patients might differ from that of healthy individuals. DPC sensitization did not change how many TCRs were above 1 in 1000 frequency, and no evidence was found of alterations in global repertoire structure. Expanded TCRs formed significantly more large CDR3 similarity clusters than pre-sensitization or healthy control sets, consistent with antigen-driven responses.

The CDR3 sequence holds 15 residues, the cysteine and phenylalanine included. Only the CDR3 portion is preserved as DNA: 45 bases, with reading frame beginning at the first base. The germline V gene yields SGHAT for CDR1 and FQNNGV for CDR2. V loses 4 bases, J loses 6 bases, and the germline ends lie 19 bases apart. Library preparation employed RACE. Sequencing relied on a NextSeq 500. Library preparation attached unique molecular identifiers to individual cDNA molecules for quantitative, reproducible TCR counting. Each blood RNA sample was used to sequence both TCR alpha and TCR beta chains. The study's own analysis went as follows. A median of about 87,000 TCRs per sample was observed, with a range of roughly 23,224 to 700,000. V, J and CDR3 annotation of the TCR reads was performed with the Decombinator software suite. Every sample was subsampled to the same number of TCRs (28,000) for the PS versus PT1 abundance plots. TCRs were defined as expanded if absent before sensitization and observed at least eight times at the 2-week time point. TCRdb reworked the public reads: Q25 trimming with fastp, MiXCR clone assembly, productive beta chains retained. Each record represents a unique CDR3 protein, reported with the most common genes and DNA among its rows. These V and J calls derive from TCRdb rather than the authors' analysis. The sample has about 77,000 distinct CDR3 sequences on record, 12% to 15% of them singletons. 4% to 6% of the sample belongs to the ten largest clones.

The time point label corresponds to: pre-sensitization, week 0. What this sample's treatment or condition label stands for: therapeutic diphenylcyclopropenone sensitization with weekly scalp DPC. Blood at each patch-test visit was drawn before the patch test was applied. Eligible patients were aged 18 to 70, diagnosed with alopecia, deemed suitable for DPC therapy, and excluded if pregnant. Total RNA was isolated from unfractionated whole blood collected in Tempus Blood RNA tubes. In the case of this clonotype: It lacks a known antigen. Per-base qualities were not stored, and no clone one base away is much larger.

The sequencing here drew on whole blood, taken in connection with sensitization to the hapten diphenylcyclopropenone (DPC). The sequence derives from a woman aged 45-59 years with alopecia areata. Some clones in this sample may be carry-over from other donors' samples. This sequence uses TRBV11-2 and TRBJ2-7; D gene: possibly TRBD1, on 7 matching bases. The CDR3 region reads CASSSQGGGEVEQYF. The DNA is as follows: TGTGCCAGCAGCTCCCAGGGGGGCGGAGAGGTCGAGCAGTACTTC.